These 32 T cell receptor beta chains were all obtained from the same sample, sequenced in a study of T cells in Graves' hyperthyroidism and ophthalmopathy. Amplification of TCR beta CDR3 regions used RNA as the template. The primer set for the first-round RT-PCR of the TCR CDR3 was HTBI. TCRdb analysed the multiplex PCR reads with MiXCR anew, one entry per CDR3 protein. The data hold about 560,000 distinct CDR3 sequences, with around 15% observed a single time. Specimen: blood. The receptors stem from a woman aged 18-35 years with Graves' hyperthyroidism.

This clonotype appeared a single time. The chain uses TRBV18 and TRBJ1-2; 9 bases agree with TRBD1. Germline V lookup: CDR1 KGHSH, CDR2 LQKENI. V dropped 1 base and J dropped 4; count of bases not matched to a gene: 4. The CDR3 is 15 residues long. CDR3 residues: CASSPRQGDFYGYTF. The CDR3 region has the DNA TGTGCCAGCTCACCACGACAGGGGGATTTCTATGGCTACACCTTC. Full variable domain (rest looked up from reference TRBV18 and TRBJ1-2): NAGVMQNPRHLVRRRGQEARLRCSPMKGHSHVYWYRQLPEEGLKFMVYLQKENIIDESGMPKERFSAEFPKEGPSILRIQQVVRGDSAAYFCASSPRQGDFYGYTFGSGTRLTVV.

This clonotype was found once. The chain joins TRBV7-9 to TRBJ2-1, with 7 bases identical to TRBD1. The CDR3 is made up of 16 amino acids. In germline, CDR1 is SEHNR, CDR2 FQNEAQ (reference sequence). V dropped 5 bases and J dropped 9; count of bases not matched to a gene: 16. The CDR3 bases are TGTGCCAGCAGCCAAGGACGGACAGGTATTTTTGTTGAGCAGTTCTTC. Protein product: CASSQGRTGIFVEQFF.

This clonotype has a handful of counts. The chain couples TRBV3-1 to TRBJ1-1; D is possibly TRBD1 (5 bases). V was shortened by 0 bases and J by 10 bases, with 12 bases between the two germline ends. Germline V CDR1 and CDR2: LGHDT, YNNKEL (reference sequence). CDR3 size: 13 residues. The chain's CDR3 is CASSQEGGFRAFF. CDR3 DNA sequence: TGTGCCAGCAGCCAAGAGGGGGGTTTTCGAGCTTTCTTT.

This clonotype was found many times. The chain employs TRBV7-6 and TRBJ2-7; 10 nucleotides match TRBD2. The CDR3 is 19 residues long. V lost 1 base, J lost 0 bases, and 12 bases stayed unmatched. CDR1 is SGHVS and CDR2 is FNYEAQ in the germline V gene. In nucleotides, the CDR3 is TGTGCCAGCAGCTTAGTCTCGGCTAGCGGGGGCCTCTTCTCCTACGAGCAGTACTTC. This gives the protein CASSLVSASGGLFSYEQYF.

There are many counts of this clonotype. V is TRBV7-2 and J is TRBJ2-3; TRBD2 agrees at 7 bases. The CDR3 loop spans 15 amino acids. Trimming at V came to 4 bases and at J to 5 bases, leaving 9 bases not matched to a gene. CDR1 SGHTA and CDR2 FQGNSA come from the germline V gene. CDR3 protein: CASSSTSVAVDTQYF. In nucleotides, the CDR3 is TGTGCCAGCAGCTCTACTAGCGTGGCAGTAGATACGCAGTATTTT.

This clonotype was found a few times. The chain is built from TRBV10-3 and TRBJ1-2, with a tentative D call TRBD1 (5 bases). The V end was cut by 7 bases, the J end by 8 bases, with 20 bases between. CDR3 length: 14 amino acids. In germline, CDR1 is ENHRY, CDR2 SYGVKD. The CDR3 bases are TGTGCCATCACACCTGGGACTTCCGTACAGGGCTACACCTTC. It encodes CAITPGTSVQGYTF.

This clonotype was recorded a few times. CDR3 DNA: TGTGCCAGCAACGTGGGCGAGCAGTACTTC. The encoded protein is CASNVGEQYF. The genes are TRBV6-2 or TRBV6-3 and TRBJ2-7; D is uncertain. Trimming took 7 bases from V and 6 from J, leaving 7 bases between them. CDR1 is MNHEY, CDR2 SVGEGT, per germline. The CDR3 extends over 10 amino acids.

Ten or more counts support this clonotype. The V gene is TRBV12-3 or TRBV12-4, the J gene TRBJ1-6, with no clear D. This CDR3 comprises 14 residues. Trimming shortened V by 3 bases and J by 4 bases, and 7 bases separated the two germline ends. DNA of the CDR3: TGTGCCAGCAGTTTTGGGCAGTATAATTCACCCCTCCACTTT. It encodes CASSFGQYNSPLHF.

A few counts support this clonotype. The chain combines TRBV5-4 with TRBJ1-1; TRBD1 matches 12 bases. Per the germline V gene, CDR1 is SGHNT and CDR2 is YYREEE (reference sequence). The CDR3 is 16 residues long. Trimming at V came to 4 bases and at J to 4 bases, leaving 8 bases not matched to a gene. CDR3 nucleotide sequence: TGTGCCAGCAGCGCGAGGGACAGGGGGCAGTCCACTGAAGCTTTCTTT. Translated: CASSARDRGQSTEAFF.

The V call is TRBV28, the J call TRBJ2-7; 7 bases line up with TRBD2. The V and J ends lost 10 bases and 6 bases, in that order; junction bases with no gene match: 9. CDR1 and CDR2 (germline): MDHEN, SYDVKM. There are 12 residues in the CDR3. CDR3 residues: CATRPGGGEQYF. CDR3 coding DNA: TGTGCCACCAGACCTGGGGGGGGCGAGCAGTACTTC.

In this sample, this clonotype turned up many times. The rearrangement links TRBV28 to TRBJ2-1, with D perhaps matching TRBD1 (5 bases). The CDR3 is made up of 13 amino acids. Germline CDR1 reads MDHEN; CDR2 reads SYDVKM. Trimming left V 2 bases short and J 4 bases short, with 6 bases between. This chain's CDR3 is CASSLPGYNEQFF. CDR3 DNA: TGTGCCAGCAGTTTACCAGGGTACAATGAGCAGTTCTTC.

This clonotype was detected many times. CDR3 nucleotides: TGTGCCAGCAGCTTAGTACGGCGGGATACGCAGTATTTT. Residues: CASSLVRRDTQYF. The chain employs TRBV11-3 and TRBJ2-3; D is undetermined. The germline V and J ends were trimmed by 1 base and 6 bases, with 8 bases remaining between them. CDR1 and CDR2 from the germline V gene are SGHNT and YENEEA. This CDR3 is built from 13 residues.

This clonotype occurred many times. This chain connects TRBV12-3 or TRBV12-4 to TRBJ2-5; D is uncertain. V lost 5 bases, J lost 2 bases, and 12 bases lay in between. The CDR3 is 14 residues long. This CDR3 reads CASSHGPRQETQYF. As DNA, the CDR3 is TGTGCCAGCAGTCACGGCCCGAGGCAAGAGACCCAGTACTTC.

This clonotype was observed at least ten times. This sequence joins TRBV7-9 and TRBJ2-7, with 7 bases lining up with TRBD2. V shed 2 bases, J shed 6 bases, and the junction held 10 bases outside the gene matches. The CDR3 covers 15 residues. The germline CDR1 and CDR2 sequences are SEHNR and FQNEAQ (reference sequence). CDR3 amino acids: CASSLTSVRLGEQYF. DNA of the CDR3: TGTGCCAGCAGCTTAACTAGCGTAAGACTCGGCGAGCAGTACTTC. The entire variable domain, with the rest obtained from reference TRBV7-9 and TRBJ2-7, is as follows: DTGVSQNPRHKITKRGQNVTFRCDPISEHNRLYWYRQTLGQGPEFLTYFQNEAQLEKSRLLSDRFSAERPKGSFSTLEIQRTEQGDSAMYLCASSLTSVRLGEQYFGPGTRLTVT.

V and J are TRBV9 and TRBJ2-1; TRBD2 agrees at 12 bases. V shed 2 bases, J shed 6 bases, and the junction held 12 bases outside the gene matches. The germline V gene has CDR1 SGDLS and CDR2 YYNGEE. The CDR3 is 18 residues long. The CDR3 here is CASSVPPKTSGGGNEQFF. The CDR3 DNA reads TGTGCCAGCAGCGTCCCTCCCAAGACTAGCGGGGGTGGCAATGAGCAGTTCTTC.

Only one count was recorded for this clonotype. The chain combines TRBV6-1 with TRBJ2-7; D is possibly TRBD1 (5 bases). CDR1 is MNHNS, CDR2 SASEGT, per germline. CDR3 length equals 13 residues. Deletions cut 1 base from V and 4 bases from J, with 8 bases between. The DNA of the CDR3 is TGTGCCAGCAGTGAAGGGGGCAAGTACGAGCAGTACTTC. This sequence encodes CASSEGGKYEQYF.

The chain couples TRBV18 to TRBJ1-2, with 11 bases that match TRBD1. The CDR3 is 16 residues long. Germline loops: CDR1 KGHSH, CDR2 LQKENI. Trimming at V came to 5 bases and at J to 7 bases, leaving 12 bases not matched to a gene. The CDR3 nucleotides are TGTGCCAGCTCATCTTATACCGGGACAGGGGGTTCTGGCTACACCTTC. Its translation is CASSSYTGTGGSGYTF. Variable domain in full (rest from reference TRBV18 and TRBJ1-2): NAGVMQNPRHLVRRRGQEARLRCSPMKGHSHVYWYRQLPEEGLKFMVYLQKENIIDESGMPKERFSAEFPKEGPSILRIQQVVRGDSAAYFCASSSYTGTGGSGYTFGSGTRLTVV.

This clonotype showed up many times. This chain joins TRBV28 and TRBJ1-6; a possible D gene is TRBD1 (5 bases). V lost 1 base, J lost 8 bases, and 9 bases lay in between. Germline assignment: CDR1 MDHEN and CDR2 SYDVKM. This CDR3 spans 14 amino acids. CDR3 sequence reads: CASSLFGGYSPLHF. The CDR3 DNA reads TGTGCCAGCAGTTTATTCGGGGGGTATTCACCCCTCCACTTT.

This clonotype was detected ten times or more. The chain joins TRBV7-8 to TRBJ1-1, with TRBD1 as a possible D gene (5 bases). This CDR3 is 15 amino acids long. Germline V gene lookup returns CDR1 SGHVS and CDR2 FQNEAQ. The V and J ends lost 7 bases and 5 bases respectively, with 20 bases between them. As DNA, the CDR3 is TGTGCCAGCACCCCTCCGGGGGGAGCTGAAACTGAAGCTTTCTTT. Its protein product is CASTPPGGAETEAFF.

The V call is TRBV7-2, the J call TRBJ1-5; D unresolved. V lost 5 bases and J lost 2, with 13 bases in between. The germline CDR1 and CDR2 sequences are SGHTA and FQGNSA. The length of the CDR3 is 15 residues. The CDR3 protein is CASSVYSGGNQPQHF. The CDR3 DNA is TGTGCCAGCAGCGTATACAGCGGGGGCAATCAGCCCCAGCATTTT. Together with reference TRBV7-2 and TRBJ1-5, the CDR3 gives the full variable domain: GAGVSQSPSNKVTEKGKDVELRCDPISGHTALYWYRQSLGQGLEFLIYFQGNSAPDKSGLPSDRFSAERTGGSVSTLTIQRTQQEDSAVYLCASSVYSGGNQPQHFGDGTRLSIL.

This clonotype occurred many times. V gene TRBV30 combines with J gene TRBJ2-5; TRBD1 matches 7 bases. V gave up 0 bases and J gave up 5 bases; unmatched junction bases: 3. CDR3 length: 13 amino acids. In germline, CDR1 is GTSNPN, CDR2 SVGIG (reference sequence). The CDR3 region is CAWSVQGRETQYF. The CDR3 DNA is TGTGCCTGGAGTGTACAGGGGCGGGAGACCCAGTACTTC.

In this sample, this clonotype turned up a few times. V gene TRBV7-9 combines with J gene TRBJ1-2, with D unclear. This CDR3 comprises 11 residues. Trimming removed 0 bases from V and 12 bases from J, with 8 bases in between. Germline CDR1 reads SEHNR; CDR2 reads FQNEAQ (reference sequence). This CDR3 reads CASSLAGLDTF. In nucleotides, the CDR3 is TGTGCCAGCAGCTTAGCGGGCCTGGACACCTTC.

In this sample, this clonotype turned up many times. CDR3 amino acids: CASRTSGASTDTQYF. CDR3 bases: TGTGCCAGCAGAACCTCCGGGGCGTCCACAGATACGCAGTATTTT. This chain links TRBV12-3 or TRBV12-4 with TRBJ2-3; either TRBD1 or TRBD2 may supply D (5 bases each). The length of the CDR3 is 15 residues. V was clipped by 6 bases and J by 2 bases, with 15 bases between them.

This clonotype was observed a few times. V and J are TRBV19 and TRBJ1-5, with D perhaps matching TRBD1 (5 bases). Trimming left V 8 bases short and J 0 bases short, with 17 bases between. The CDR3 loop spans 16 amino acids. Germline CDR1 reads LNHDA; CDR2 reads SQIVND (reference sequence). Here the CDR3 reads CASGTRQSYSNQPQHF. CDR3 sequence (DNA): TGTGCCAGTGGTACGAGACAGAGCTATAGCAATCAGCCCCAGCATTTT.

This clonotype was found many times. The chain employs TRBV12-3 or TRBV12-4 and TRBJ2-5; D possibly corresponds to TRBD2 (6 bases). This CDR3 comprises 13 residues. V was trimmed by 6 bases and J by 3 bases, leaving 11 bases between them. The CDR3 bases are TGTGCCAGCAGGAAGACTAGTGAAGAGACCCAGTACTTC. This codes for CASRKTSEETQYF.

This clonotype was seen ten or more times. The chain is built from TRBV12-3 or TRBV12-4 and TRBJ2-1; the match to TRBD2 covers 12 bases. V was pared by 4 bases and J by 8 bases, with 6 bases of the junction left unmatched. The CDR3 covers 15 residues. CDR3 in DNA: TGTGCCAGCAGTTGGCTAGCGGGAGGGCCCCATGAGCAGTTCTTC. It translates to CASSWLAGGPHEQFF.

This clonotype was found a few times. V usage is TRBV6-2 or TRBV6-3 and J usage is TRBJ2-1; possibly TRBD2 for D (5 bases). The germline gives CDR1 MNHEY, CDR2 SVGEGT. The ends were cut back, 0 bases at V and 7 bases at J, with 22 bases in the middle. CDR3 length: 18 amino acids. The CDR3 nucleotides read TGTGCCAGCAGTTACTCGAGGGTACGGGATCCATTCGGGAATGAGCAGTTCTTC. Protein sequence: CASSYSRVRDPFGNEQFF.

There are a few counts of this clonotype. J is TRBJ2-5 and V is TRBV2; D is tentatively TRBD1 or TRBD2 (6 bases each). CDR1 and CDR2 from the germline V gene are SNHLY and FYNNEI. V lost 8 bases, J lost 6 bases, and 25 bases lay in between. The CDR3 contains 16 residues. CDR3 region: CASLPGVLASLKTQYF. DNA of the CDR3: TGTGCCAGCCTACCAGGGGTCCTAGCGTCCTTGAAGACCCAGTACTTC.

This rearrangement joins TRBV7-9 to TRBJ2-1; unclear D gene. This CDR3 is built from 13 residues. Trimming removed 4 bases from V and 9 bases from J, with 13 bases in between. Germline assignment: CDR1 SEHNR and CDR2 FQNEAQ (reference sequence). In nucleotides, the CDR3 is TGTGCCAGCAGCTCTCTAAGCTGGGTTGAGCAGTTCTTC. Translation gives CASSSLSWVEQFF. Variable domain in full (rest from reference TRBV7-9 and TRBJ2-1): DTGVSQNPRHKITKRGQNVTFRCDPISEHNRLYWYRQTLGQGPEFLTYFQNEAQLEKSRLLSDRFSAERPKGSFSTLEIQRTEQGDSAMYLCASSSLSWVEQFFGPGTRLTVL.

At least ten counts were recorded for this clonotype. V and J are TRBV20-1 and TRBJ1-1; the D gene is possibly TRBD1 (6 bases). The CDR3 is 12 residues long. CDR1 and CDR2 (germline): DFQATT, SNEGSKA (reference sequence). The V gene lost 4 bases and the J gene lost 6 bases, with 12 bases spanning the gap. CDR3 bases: TGCAGTGCTACCAAACAGGGAGCTGAAGCTTTCTTT. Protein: CSATKQGAEAFF.

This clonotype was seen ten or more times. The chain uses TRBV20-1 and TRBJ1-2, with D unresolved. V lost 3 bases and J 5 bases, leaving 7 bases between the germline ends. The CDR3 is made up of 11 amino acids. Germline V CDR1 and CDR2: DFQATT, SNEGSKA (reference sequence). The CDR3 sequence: CSARENYGYTF. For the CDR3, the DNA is TGCAGTGCTAGGGAGAATTATGGCTACACCTTC.

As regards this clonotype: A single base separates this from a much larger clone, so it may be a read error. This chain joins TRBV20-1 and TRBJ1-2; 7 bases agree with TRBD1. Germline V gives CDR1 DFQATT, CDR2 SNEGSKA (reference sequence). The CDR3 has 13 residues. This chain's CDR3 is CSAPTGTNYGHTF. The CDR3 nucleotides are TGCAGTGCCCCGACAGGGACTAACTATGGCCACACCTTC.